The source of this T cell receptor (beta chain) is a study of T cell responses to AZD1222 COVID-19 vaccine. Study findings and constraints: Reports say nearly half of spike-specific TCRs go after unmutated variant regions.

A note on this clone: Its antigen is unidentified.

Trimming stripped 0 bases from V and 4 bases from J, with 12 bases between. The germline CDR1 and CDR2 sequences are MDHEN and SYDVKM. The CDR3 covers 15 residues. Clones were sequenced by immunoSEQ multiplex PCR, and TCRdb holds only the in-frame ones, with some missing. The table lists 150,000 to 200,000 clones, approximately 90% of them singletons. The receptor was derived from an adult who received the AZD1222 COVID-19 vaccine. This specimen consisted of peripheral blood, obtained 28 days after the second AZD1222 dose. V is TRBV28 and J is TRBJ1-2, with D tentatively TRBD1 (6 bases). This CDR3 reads CASSLCGGRIYGYTF. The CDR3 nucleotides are TGTGCCAGCAGTTTATGTGGGGGGCGTATCTATGGCTACACCTTC.